One and the same sample provided the 14 T cell receptor beta chains below, sequenced in a study of cytomegalovirus exposure and HLA in healthy donors (TCRdb year 2017). Receptor libraries were prepared by the immunoSEQ multiplex PCR assay. The multiplex PCR relied on a mix of 60 forward primers for TCR Vbeta segments and 13 reverse primers for TCR Jbeta segments. TCRdb carries this immuneACCESS record with in-frame sequences only. Its versions omit some clonotypes, under half of them owing to an unresolved V gene in the studies checked, with the rest unexplained. This sample gives a few hundred thousand clones in total; about 86% of them show up just once. About 8% of the sample goes to the ten largest clones. Material for sequencing was PBMCs. Source of these receptors: a woman in her sixties or seventies in good health and CMV-seropositive.

V and J are TRBV7-9 and TRBJ2-2; 7 bases agree with TRBD1. CDR1 is SEHNR, CDR2 FQNEAQ, per germline (reference sequence). This CDR3 comprises 13 residues. V lost 8 bases, J lost 7 bases, and 7 bases stayed unmatched. The CDR3 protein is CASGRTGGGELFF. The CDR3 region has the DNA TGTGCCAGCGGAAGGACAGGCGGCGGGGAGCTGTTTTTT.

V usage is TRBV5-1 and J usage is TRBJ2-5; the D gene is possibly TRBD1 (6 bases). CDR3 length equals 12 residues. Trimming pared 5 bases from V and 4 bases from J, leaving 9 bases between. Germline V lookup: CDR1 SGHRS, CDR2 YFSETQ. CDR3: CASSPRGETQYF. The CDR3 nucleotides are TGCGCCAGCAGTCCCAGGGGAGAGACCCAGTACTTC. Filled out from reference TRBV5-1 and TRBJ2-5, the complete variable domain reads KAGVTQTPRYLIKTRGQQVTLSCSPISGHRSVSWYQQTPGQGLQFLFEYFSETQRNKGNFPGRFSGRQFSNSRSEMNVSTLELGDSALYLCASSPRGETQYFGPGTRLLVL.

This clone was seen a few times. This sample also contains other DNA sequences that code for the same CDR3. This sequence joins TRBV18 and TRBJ1-1; weak D call: TRBD1 (5 bases). V was clipped by 2 bases and J by 1 base, with 5 bases between them. The CDR3 covers 13 residues. Germline V gives CDR1 KGHSH, CDR2 LQKENI. The CDR3 protein is CASSPGQNTEAFF. CDR3 nucleotide sequence: TGTGCCAGCTCACCAGGACAGAACACTGAAGCTTTCTTT.

The CDR3 nucleotides read TGTGCCAGCAGCCAGACAGGGAACACTGAAGCTTTCTTT. Its translation is CASSQTGNTEAFF. This chain links TRBV25-1 with TRBJ1-1; possible D gene TRBD1, 6 bases. Germline CDR1 and CDR2: MGHDK and SYGVNS. The V and J ends lost 6 bases and 1 base respectively, with 9 bases between them. This CDR3 region has 13 residues.

This clone was seen more than once but under ten times. This chain connects TRBV15 to TRBJ2-7, with unresolved D. The germline V gene has CDR1 LNHNV and CDR2 YYDKDF (reference sequence). Trimming removed 0 bases from V and 2 bases from J, with 11 bases in between. The CDR3 totals 15 residues. The DNA of the CDR3 is TGTGCCACCAGCAGAGATCCTGGTACAGCCTACGAGCAGTACTTC. It yields the protein CATSRDPGTAYEQYF.

The genes are TRBV2 and TRBJ1-3, with D perhaps matching TRBD1 (5 bases). The CDR3 is 16 residues long. V was cut by 1 base and J by 9 bases, with 19 bases left in between. Germline lookup yields CDR1 SNHLY and CDR2 FYNNEI. The CDR3 sequence is CASSEGRGKQSCTIYF. CDR3 sequence (DNA): TGTGCCAGCAGTGAAGGGCGGGGGAAACAATCCTGCACCATATATTTT.

This clone appeared a few times. The chain couples TRBV5-4 to TRBJ1-2; 7 bases line up with TRBD1. The V and J ends lost 4 bases and 3 bases, in that order; junction bases with no gene match: 9. Germline V CDR1 and CDR2: SGHNT, YYREEE (reference sequence). This CDR3 has 15 residues. Here the CDR3 reads CASSPGQAHYYGYTF. The CDR3, as DNA: TGTGCCAGCAGCCCCGGACAGGCCCATTACTATGGCTACACCTTC.

This clone appeared once. The CDR3 sequence is CASSPGLAYNEQFF. DNA of the CDR3: TGCGCCAGCAGCCCGGGACTGGCTTACAATGAGCAGTTCTTC. V and J are TRBV5-1 and TRBJ2-1; weak D call: TRBD2 (6 bases). The CDR3 spans 14 residues. In germline, CDR1 is SGHRS, CDR2 YFSETQ. V lost 4 bases and J lost 4, with 12 bases in between. Using reference TRBV5-1 and TRBJ2-1 for the parts outside the CDR3, the full variable domain is KAGVTQTPRYLIKTRGQQVTLSCSPISGHRSVSWYQQTPGQGLQFLFEYFSETQRNKGNFPGRFSGRQFSNSRSEMNVSTLELGDSALYLCASSPGLAYNEQFFGPGTRLTVL.

The chain is built from TRBV2 and TRBJ1-5; D uncertain. This CDR3 has 15 residues. The germline V and J ends were trimmed by 2 bases and 0 bases, with 8 bases remaining between them. CDR1 and CDR2 from the germline V gene are SNHLY and FYNNEI. In nucleotides, the CDR3 is TGTGCCAGCAGTGAATACTCTAATAGCAATCAGCCCCAGCATTTT. Protein product: CASSEYSNSNQPQHF.

The chain uses TRBV18 and TRBJ2-5; 7 bases fit TRBD1. V lost 5 bases and J lost 3; bases outside the gene matches: 3. The CDR3 is 13 residues long. Per germline, CDR1 KGHSH and CDR2 LQKENI. The CDR3 reads CASSRDRKETQYF. The CDR3 DNA reads TGTGCCAGCTCAAGGGACAGAAAAGAGACCCAGTACTTC.

The chain joins TRBV5-1 to TRBJ2-2; TRBD1 is a possible D gene (6 bases). The CDR3 loop spans 15 amino acids. Deletions cut 4 bases from V and 1 base from J, with 11 bases between. CDR1 SGHRS and CDR2 YFSETQ come from the germline V gene. The CDR3 protein is CASSRGQLNTGELFF. CDR3 DNA sequence: TGCGCCAGCAGCCGTGGACAGCTGAACACCGGGGAGCTGTTTTTT.

The genes are TRBV27 and TRBJ2-3, with a weak D call TRBD2 (6 bases). V lost 3 bases and J lost 4, with 11 bases in between. CDR3 length equals 14 residues. The germline CDR1 and CDR2 sequences are MNHEY and SMNVEV (reference sequence). CDR3 loop: CASSFSGSPDTQYF. The CDR3, as DNA: TGTGCCAGCAGTTTTTCCGGGAGTCCAGATACGCAGTATTTT.

V gene TRBV2 combines with J gene TRBJ2-1; no reliable D call. The CDR3 extends over 12 amino acids. Trimming took 9 bases from V and 8 from J, leaving 14 bases between them. Germline V gene sequence: CDR1 SNHLY, CDR2 FYNNEI. CDR3 sequence: CASEPRSHEQFF. The CDR3, as DNA: TGTGCCAGTGAGCCTCGTTCGCATGAGCAGTTCTTC.

V usage is TRBV4-1 and J usage is TRBJ2-4; TRBD2 agrees at 13 bases. The CDR3 contains 17 residues. Germline CDR1 reads MGHRA; CDR2 reads YSYEKL. V shed 1 base, J shed 2 bases, and the junction held 2 bases outside the gene matches. The CDR3 DNA reads as TGCGCCAGCAGCCAAGGGACTAGCGGGAGCTCCAAAAACATTCAGTACTTC. Translation: CASSQGTSGSSKNIQYF.